This paragraph covers one T cell receptor beta chain sequence. No antigen is known for it. Qualities for individual bases were not recorded, and no much larger clone is one base off. Library preparation was by the immunoSEQ multiplex PCR assay. For the multiplex PCR, a mixture combining 60 forward primers for TCR Vbeta segments and 13 reverse primers for TCR Jbeta segments was used. A multiplex PCR assay on genomic DNA amplified the CDR3 region of rearranged TCR beta genes. Amplified TCR beta libraries were sequenced as 87-base-pair reads on the Illumina HiSeq System. The authors' analysis ran thus. In a later analysis, tens of millions of unique TCR beta chains were counted across the roughly 670 repertoires, and approximately 11 million of these chains were shared by at least two donors. A nearest-neighbor algorithm error-corrected the raw reads and collapsed the reads into unique sequences, merging closely related sequences to remove PCR and sequencing errors. V, D and J gene segments were assigned by aligning CDR3 sequences to IMGT reference sequences. For a sequence to be retained, a match of at least six nucleotides to both a V gene segment and a J gene segment was required. A rearrangement counted as productive if the CDR3 had no stop codons and remained in frame with V and J, and every other rearrangement counted as non-productive. CDR3 was defined by IMGT convention, running from the second conserved V-encoded cysteine to the conserved J-encoded phenylalanine. Sequences without an unambiguous match to a single V gene segment were excluded from the earlier analysis of about 600 of the donors. An earlier analysis of 587 of the donors called V segments functional above 56.7% productive rearrangements and segregating when the between-donor standard deviation exceeded 5%. A statistical classification framework was built for diagnosing cytomegalovirus status from the catalog of TCR beta chain sequences. In a later analysis, V and J genes were assigned by comparing TCR nucleotide sequences against IMGT/GENE-DB human TR gene sequences. Using the TCRdist pipeline, a later analysis assigned CDR3 sequences along with most-parsimonious VDJ recombination scenarios. In a later analysis, each TCR beta chain was defined by its CDR3 amino acid sequence together with its V-gene family, and reads without a unique V-gene family were excluded. To address suspected cross-contamination and a sequencing artifact, a later analysis removed several hundred highly shared, low-generation-probability nucleotide sequences. In a later analysis, a clonal expansion index for each public chain was calculated from normalized within-repertoire ranks of inferred template counts. A later analysis computed generation probabilities with a VDJ recombination model fitted to out-of-frame rearrangements, and checked the results against IGoR. In a later analysis, TCR-TCR, TCR-HLA and TCR-CMV co-occurrence was scored with hypergeometric tests, and a repertoire-size bias correction was applied to TCR pairs. To estimate false discovery rates, a later analysis permuted the HLA or CMV assignments 20 times. In a later analysis, co-occurring TCRs were grouped using DBSCAN, with TCRdist sequence similarity added in when clustering inside HLA-allele-positive subsets. Co-occurrence clustering excluded repertoires with fewer than 30,000 or more than 120,000 public chains, plus five with anomalous nucleotide sharing. TCRdb obtained this table from immuneACCESS and retained in-frame rearrangements with V and J assigned. These tables miss some clones; where compared with another copy, unresolved V genes account for less than half of the shortfall, and the remainder is unexplained. D and trimming were read from the DNA, whereas the V and J calls and clone size are those reported in that table. The sample has about 150,000 clones on record, under 90% of them singletons. Jointly, the top ten make up 1.9% of the sample.

CDR1 and CDR2, per the germline V gene, are LGHNA and YSLEER. V drops 4 bases and J drops 5 bases, leaving 9 bases in between. The CDR3 holds 13 amino acids from the cysteine to the phenylalanine. Only the CDR3 part of the read is kept: 39 bases, read in frame from the first base. The sample comes from a study of cytomegalovirus exposure and HLA in healthy donors (dated by TCRdb to the late 2010s). Background on the whole study: In an earlier analysis of fewer than 750 of the donors, 250 to 350 Gb of sequence data and approximately 100 million unique TCR beta sequences from about 179 million T cells were reported. The aim of the study was to test whether cataloging public T cell receptors could identify signatures of past pathogen exposure. On average, 235,054 unique TCR beta nucleotide sequences were sequenced per donor among more than 350 genotyped donors of the cohort, with roughly a sixth of those sequences being non-productive. To study patterns of TCR occurrence, a later analysis re-analyzed previously published TCR beta repertoires from several hundred donors and added high-resolution HLA genotyping. An early release that covered about 640 HLA-typed donors contained approximately 300 gigabases of sequencing data and about 93 million unique TCR sequences. To predict cytomegalovirus infection status, the study combined high-throughput TCR immunosequencing, statistical association of individual TCRs with disease status, and machine learning. The study used immunosequencing to profile the T cell repertoires of approximately 630 subjects and linked those repertoires to cytomegalovirus serostatus. Roughly 5 DR-DQ haplotypes were treated as single units for association and clustering because of strong linkage in the cohort. Of the 398 genotyped donors, 65% to 90% fell in the genetic ancestry cluster associated with self-reported Caucasian donors. HLA typing covered class I and class II loci at four-digit resolution. Rather than using new phenotypic data, the later analysis identified candidate immune exposures from TCR beta sequences and from how often those sequences occurred across donors. Genome-wide SNP genotypes for about 55% of the 666 donors were used in a later genetic analysis, which treated that subset as a discovery cohort. Typing coverage varied by locus: about 620-630 donors for A, B, C, DRB1 and DQB1; roughly 560 for DQA1; more than 600 for DPA1; fewer than 480 for DPB1. Every repertoire in the discovery cohort had been generated on one and the same sequencing platform. Besides the first cohort of around 670 subjects, a separate validation cohort made up of 120 different subjects was used. Alongside the repertoire data, information on donor age, sex, ethnicity and CMV serostatus was compiled. In an earlier analysis of 587 of the donors, high-throughput TCR beta sequencing was used to judge whether each TCR beta V gene segment behaved as functional or pseudogenic.

Findings and caveats that apply to the study as a whole: Assigning TCR associations to individual alleles was difficult when HLA alleles, especially DR and DQ, strongly co-occurred. This cohort had only TCR beta chains sequenced, and the lack of alpha or paired-chain data limited which features could be detected. Across donors, most TCR sequences were observed very rarely, whereas some public TCRs were present in many individuals. Roughly uniform sequencing depth across donors was assumed in presence/absence analyses, although this assumption may not hold. The earlier analysis of 587 of the donors excluded some 15 rarely observed V segments, including chromosome 9 orphons, because counts were too low. Linkage disequilibrium might explain the correlated functional status among segregating V segments, but an unknown experimental factor could not be excluded. A later analysis associated about 17,000 TCR beta sequences with specific HLA alleles at a false discovery rate of 0.05. Broadly in line with IMGT annotations, most TCR beta V segments showed up in productive rearrangements about 87% or about 30% of the time in an earlier analysis of some 590 of the donors. Some IMGT-functional V segments, including TRBV6-2 and TRBV6-3, could not be distinguished by the 87-base-pair reads and were therefore excluded. A few of the identified cytomegalovirus-associated TCR beta chains were confirmed in vitro to be specific for cytomegalovirus antigens. In a later analysis, several top co-occurrence clusters were reported to appear linked to parvovirus B19, influenza, CMV and Epstein-Barr virus. A further reported finding was that TCR beta sequences accurately predicted the HLA-A and HLA-B alleles for most subjects in the first cohort. HLA typing was unavailable for some donors at each locus, so association tests used only the typed subset. A later analysis found that HLA-associated TCR beta chains were more clonally expanded and had lower generation probabilities than equally common non-associated chains. In a later analysis, TCR association rates were found to vary across HLA loci, with the most associated TCRs seen for DRB1 alleles and the fewest for HLA-C alleles. According to a later genetic analysis, donors in an Asian-associated ancestry cluster had fewer N-insertions in productive TCRs than the roughly 660-donor mean. Most CMV-associated TCR beta chains appeared to be HLA-restricted in a later analysis, and the HLA associations seemed to be driven largely by CMV exposure. The classifier was reported to diagnose cytomegalovirus status with high specificity and sensitivity in both the original and validation cohorts. The authors suggested that the approach could potentially be extended to other disease states and immunological phenotypes. In the study, approximately 160 TCR beta chains were listed as associated with cytomegalovirus. Immune exposure information for the cohort was limited to CMV serostatus. An association between a missense DCLRE1C variant and V-gene and J-gene trimming of TCR beta chains was found in a later genetic analysis and replicated in an independent cohort. The sequencing pipeline was judged likely to have produced a cluster of highly shared sequence variants as a technical artifact.

The cohort comprised some 730 healthy bone marrow donors. Cohort members were all nominally healthy when sampled, although unrecorded immune exposures were likely present. The donor was CMV seronegative and belonged to the group of 352 seronegative cohort members. A peripheral blood sample was provided by each donor, and peripheral blood mononuclear cells were used for TCR beta sequencing. Genomic DNA extraction from the blood cell samples was performed with the Qiagen DNeasy Blood Extraction Kit. The sample comprised PBMCs. This TCR came from a man between 18 and 29 years old in good health and CMV-seronegative. The chain was built from TRBV4-3 and TRBJ2-1; the best D guess is TRBD2, with 5 bases matching. The DNA sequence is as follows: TGCGCCAGCAGCCCCGGGGTCAACAATGAGCAGTTCTTC. It encodes CASSPGVNNEQFF.